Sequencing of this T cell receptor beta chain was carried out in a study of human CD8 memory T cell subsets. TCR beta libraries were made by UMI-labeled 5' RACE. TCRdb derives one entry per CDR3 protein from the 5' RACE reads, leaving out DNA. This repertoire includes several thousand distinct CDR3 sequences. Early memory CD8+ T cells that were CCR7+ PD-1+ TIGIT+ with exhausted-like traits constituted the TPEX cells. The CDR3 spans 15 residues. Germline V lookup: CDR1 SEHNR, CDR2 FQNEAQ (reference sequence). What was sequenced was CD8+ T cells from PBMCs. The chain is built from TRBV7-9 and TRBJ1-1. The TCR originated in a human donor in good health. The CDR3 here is CASSVKRMMNTEAFF.